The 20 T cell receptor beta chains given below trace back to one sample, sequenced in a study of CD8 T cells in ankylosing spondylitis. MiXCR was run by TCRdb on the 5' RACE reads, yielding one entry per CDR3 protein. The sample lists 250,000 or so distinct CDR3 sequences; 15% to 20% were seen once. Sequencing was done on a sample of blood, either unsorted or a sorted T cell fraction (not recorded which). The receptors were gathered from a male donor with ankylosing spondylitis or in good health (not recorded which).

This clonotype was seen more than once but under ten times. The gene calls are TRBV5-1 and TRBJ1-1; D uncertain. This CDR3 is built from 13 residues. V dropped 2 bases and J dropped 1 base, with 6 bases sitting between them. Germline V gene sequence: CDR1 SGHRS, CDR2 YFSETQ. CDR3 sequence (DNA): TGCGCCAGCAGCTTTGGCACGAACACTGAAGCTTTCTTT. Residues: CASSFGTNTEAFF.

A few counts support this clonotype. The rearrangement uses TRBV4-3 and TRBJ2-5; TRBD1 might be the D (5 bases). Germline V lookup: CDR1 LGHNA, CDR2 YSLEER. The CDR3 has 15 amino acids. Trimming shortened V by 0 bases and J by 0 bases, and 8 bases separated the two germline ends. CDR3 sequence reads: CASSQEGQDQETQYF. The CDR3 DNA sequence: TGCGCCAGCAGCCAAGAGGGGCAGGACCAAGAGACCCAGTACTTC.

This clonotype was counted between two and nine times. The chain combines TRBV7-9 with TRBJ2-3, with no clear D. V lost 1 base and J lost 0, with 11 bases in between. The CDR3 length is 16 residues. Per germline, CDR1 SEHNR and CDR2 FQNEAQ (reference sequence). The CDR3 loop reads CASSLVARGSTDTQYF. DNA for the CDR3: TGTGCCAGCAGCTTAGTCGCACGCGGAAGCACAGATACGCAGTATTTT.

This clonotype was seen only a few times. The CDR3 coding sequence is TGTGCCAGCAGGACGTCTCTTAGCAATCAGCCCCAGCATTTT. Encoded protein: CASRTSLSNQPQHF. This rearrangement joins TRBV27 to TRBJ1-5; D is uncertain. Germline CDR1 MNHEY, CDR2 SMNVEV (reference sequence). The CDR3 spans 14 residues. The V and J ends lost 6 bases and 0 bases respectively, with 9 bases between them.

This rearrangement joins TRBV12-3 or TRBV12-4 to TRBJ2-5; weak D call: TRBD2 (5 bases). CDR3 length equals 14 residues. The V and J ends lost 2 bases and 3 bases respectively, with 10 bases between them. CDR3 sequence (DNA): TGTGCCAGCAGTTTAATGCGGGCCGAAGAGACCCAGTACTTC. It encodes CASSLMRAEETQYF.

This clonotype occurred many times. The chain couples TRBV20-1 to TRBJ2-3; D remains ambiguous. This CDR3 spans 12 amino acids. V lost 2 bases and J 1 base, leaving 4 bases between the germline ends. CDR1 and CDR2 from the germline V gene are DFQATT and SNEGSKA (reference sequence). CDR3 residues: CSARTGTDTQYF. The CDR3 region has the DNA TGCAGTGCTAGAACGGGCACAGATACGCAGTATTTT.

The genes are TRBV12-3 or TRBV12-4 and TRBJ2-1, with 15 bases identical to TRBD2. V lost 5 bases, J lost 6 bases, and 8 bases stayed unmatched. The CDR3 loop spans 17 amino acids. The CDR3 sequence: CASSLGLAGGPVNEQFF. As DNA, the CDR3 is TGTGCCAGCAGTCTCGGACTAGCGGGAGGGCCGGTCAATGAGCAGTTCTTC.

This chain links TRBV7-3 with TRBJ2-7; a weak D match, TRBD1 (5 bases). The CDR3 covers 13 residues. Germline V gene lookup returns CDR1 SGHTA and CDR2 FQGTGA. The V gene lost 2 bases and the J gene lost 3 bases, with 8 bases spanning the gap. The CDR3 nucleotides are TGTGCCAGCAGCTTATATCAGGGCTACGAGCAGTACTTC. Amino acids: CASSLYQGYEQYF. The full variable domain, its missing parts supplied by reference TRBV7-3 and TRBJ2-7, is GAGVSQTPSNKVTEKGKYVELRCDPISGHTALYWYRQSLGQGPEFLIYFQGTGAADDSGLPNDRFFAVRPEGSVSTLKIQRTERGDSAVYLCASSLYQGYEQYFGPGTRLTVT.

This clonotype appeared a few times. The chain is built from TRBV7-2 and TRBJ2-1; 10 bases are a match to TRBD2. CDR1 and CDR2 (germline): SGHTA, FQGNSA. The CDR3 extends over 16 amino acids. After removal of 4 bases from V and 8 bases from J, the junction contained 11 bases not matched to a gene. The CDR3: CASSSPLAGVPHEQFF. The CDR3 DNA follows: TGTGCCAGCAGCTCCCCCCTAGCGGGGGTCCCCCATGAGCAGTTCTTC.

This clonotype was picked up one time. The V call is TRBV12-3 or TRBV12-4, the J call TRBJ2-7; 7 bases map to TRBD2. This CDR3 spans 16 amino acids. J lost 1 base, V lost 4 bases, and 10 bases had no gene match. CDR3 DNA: TGTGCCAGCAGTTCAAGACTGGGGGGGGTTTCCTACGAGCAGTACTTC. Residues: CASSSRLGGVSYEQYF.

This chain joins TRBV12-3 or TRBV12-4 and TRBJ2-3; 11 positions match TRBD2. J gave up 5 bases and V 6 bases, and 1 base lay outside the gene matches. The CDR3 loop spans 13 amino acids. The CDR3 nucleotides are TGTGCCAGCAGCGGACTAGCGGGAGATACGCAGTATTTT. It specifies CASSGLAGDTQYF.

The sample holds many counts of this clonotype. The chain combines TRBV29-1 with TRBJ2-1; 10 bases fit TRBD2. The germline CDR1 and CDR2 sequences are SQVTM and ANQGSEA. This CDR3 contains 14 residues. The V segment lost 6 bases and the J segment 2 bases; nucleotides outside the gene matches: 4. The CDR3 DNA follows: TGCAGCGTGGAGAGCGGGAGGGCCTACAATGAGCAGTTCTTC. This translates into CSVESGRAYNEQFF.

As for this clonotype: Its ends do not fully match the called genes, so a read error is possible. The CDR3 DNA reads TGTGCCAGCACCTTAGCGGGAGGGGAGCAGTACTTC. Translated: CASTLAGGEQYF. This sequence joins TRBV7-9 and TRBJ2-7; TRBD2 agrees at 11 bases. This CDR3 region has 12 residues. CDR1 is SEHNR and CDR2 is FQNEAQ in the germline V gene (reference sequence). Full variable domain (remainder filled in from reference TRBV7-9 and TRBJ2-7): DTGVSQNPRHKITKRGQNVTFRCDPISEHNRLYWYRQTLGQGPEFLTYFQNEAQLEKSRLLSDRFSAERPKGSFSTLEIQRTEQGDSAMYLCASTLAGGEQYFGPGTRLTVT.

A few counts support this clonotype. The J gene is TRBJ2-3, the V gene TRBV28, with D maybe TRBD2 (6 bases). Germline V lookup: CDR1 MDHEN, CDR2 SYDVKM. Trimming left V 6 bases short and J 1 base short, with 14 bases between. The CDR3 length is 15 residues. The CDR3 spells CASSILAPGTDTQYF. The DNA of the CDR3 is TGTGCCAGCAGCATACTAGCCCCCGGCACAGATACGCAGTATTTT.

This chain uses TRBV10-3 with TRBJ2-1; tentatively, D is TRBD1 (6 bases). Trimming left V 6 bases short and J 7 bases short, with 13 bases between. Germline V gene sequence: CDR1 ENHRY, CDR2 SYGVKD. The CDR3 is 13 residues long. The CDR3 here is CAIRGTWGNEQFF. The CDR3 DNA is TGTGCCATCAGGGGGACATGGGGGAATGAGCAGTTCTTC.

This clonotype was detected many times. The CDR3 region is CASSLRDLGYEQYF. The CDR3 nucleotides read TGTGCCAGCAGTCTCCGGGACTTAGGCTACGAGCAGTACTTC. The V and J genes are TRBV6-2 or TRBV6-3 and TRBJ2-7, with TRBD2 as a possible D gene (6 bases). This CDR3 has 14 residues. Trimming cost V 5 bases and J 3 bases, with 14 bases left between them. Germline CDR1 is MNHEY and CDR2 is SVGEGT.

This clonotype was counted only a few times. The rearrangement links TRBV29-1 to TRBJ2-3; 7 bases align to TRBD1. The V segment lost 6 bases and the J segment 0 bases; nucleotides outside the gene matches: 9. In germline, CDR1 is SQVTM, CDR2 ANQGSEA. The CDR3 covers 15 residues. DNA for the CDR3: TGCAGCGTCATTTCAGGGACAGTTAGCACAGATACGCAGTATTTT. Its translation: CSVISGTVSTDTQYF.

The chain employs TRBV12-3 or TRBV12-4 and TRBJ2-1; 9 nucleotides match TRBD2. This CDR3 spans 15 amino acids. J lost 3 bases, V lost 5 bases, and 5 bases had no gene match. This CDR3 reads CASSPSGVNYNEQFF. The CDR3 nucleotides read TGTGCCAGCAGTCCTAGCGGGGTAAACTACAATGAGCAGTTCTTC.

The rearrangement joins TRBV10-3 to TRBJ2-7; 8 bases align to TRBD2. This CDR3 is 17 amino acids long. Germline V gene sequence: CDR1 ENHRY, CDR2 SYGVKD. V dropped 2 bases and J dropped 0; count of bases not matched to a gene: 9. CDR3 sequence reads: CAISEQDLAGDSYEQYF. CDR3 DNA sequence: TGTGCCATCAGTGAGCAGGACCTAGCGGGTGACTCCTACGAGCAGTACTTC.

For the CDR3, the DNA is TGTGCCAGCAGCACAGCAGCTAACTATGGCTACACCTTC. Translating it yields CASSTAANYGYTF. V and J are TRBV25-1 and TRBJ1-2; D call uncertain. Germline CDR1 MGHDK, CDR2 SYGVNS. The CDR3 has 13 amino acids. The ends were cut back, 6 bases at V and 0 bases at J, with 8 bases in the middle.